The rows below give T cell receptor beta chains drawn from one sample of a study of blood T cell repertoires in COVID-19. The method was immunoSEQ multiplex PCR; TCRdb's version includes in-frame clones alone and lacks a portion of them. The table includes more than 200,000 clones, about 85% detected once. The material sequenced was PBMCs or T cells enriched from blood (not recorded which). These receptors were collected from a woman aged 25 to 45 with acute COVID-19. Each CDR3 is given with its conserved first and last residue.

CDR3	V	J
CASSVGDRETQYF	TRBV2	TRBJ2-5
CASSPVAGNNEQFF	TRBV9	TRBJ2-1
CSAQGLALADTQYF	TRBV29-1	TRBJ2-3
CASRATGTGADTQYF	TRBV5-1	TRBJ2-3
CASSRGQNNEQFF	TRBV5-1	TRBJ2-1
CASSLGTGLNTGELFF	TRBV9	TRBJ2-2
CASSKDRTNYGYTF	TRBV2	TRBJ1-2
CASSPLAGVETQYF	TRBV18	TRBJ2-5
CASSPSRGGRTDTQYF	TRBV5-8	TRBJ2-3
CASSQGPRLARSSYNEQFF	TRBV4-2	TRBJ2-1
CASSLSTGGGVEQFF	TRBV27	TRBJ2-1
CASSEALSRAGGNTIYF	TRBV2	TRBJ1-3
CASSVVAGSTGELFF	TRBV9	TRBJ2-2
CAWEGQDTEKLFF	TRBV30	TRBJ1-4
CSVRGRERSYNEQFF	TRBV29-1	TRBJ2-1
CASGGRSGANVLTF	TRBV13	TRBJ2-6
CASSSRIYNEQFF	TRBV28	TRBJ2-1
CASRRLAGVSYEQYF	TRBV27	TRBJ2-7
CASTQGAHYNEQFF	TRBV6-5	TRBJ2-1
CASSLGLTGVYF	TRBV6-6	TRBJ2-7
CASATVNEQFF	TRBV6-1	TRBJ2-1
CASKGNAEAFF	TRBV2	TRBJ1-1
CASSLWTSGDTSTDTQYF	TRBV9	TRBJ2-3
CASRAGDRVPFEAFF	TRBV28	TRBJ1-1
CASSGQGARGYTF	TRBV12-3/TRBV12-4	TRBJ1-2
CASSFPSGRRSYEQYF	TRBV28	TRBJ2-7
CASTCRLVYTQPGVYEQYF	TRBV19	TRBJ2-7
CAIRSSGSYNEQFF	TRBV10-3	TRBJ2-1
CASSYSRTGSTEAFF	TRBV6-7	TRBJ1-1
CASTLPGQEVQAFF	TRBV6-5	TRBJ1-1
CAWSVGALSYNEQFF	TRBV30	TRBJ2-1
CASSPSSGSSYNEQFF	TRBV27	TRBJ2-1
CASSPLEVDAEAFF	TRBV7-8	TRBJ1-1
CASSLGDSLYEQYF	TRBV27	TRBJ2-7
CASSQQGLVSHEQYF	TRBV14	TRBJ2-7
CASSLAGGGANNSPLHF	TRBV5-1	TRBJ1-6
CASSQDPGSYEQYF	TRBV3-1/TRBV3-2	TRBJ2-7
CASSRTGSGNTIYF	TRBV7-9	TRBJ1-3
CATSDTQDEQYF	TRBV24-1	TRBJ2-7
CAGRLRTASNEKLFF	TRBV2	TRBJ1-4
CASSSDPTRLTEAFF	TRBV5-4	TRBJ1-1
CAIRSSGREQFF	TRBV10-3	TRBJ2-1
CASSDAQTSGGTDTQYF	TRBV6-4	TRBJ2-3
CASSLEGRGQSEAFF	TRBV5-1	TRBJ1-1
CASSPPGSGDFDTQYF	TRBV7-2	TRBJ2-3
CASSFSGKGGYTF	TRBV28	TRBJ1-2
CASAGGPQETQYF	TRBV11-3	TRBJ2-5
CSVQGQGYEQYF	TRBV29-1	TRBJ2-7
CASSDSSGTQETQYF	TRBV6-1	TRBJ2-5
CASSHPLLAENNEQFF	TRBV21-1	TRBJ2-1
CASRVTGTGKGYTF	TRBV5-4	TRBJ1-2
CASSYSTNRGTDYSNQPQHF	TRBV6-2/TRBV6-3	TRBJ1-5
CASRTGGIAYEQYF	TRBV6-6	TRBJ2-7
CASRFSGGGTDTQYF	TRBV10-2	TRBJ2-3
CATSSGYSGSGDTGELFF	TRBV15	TRBJ2-2
CASSPGTSDNSPLHF	TRBV3-1/TRBV3-2	TRBJ1-6
CASQDYTDTQYF	TRBV19	TRBJ2-3
CASRSGGVTYEQYF	TRBV28	TRBJ2-7
CASSPTGVPYEQYF	TRBV6-5	TRBJ2-7
CASSRSPAASGRVYNEQFF	TRBV18	TRBJ2-1